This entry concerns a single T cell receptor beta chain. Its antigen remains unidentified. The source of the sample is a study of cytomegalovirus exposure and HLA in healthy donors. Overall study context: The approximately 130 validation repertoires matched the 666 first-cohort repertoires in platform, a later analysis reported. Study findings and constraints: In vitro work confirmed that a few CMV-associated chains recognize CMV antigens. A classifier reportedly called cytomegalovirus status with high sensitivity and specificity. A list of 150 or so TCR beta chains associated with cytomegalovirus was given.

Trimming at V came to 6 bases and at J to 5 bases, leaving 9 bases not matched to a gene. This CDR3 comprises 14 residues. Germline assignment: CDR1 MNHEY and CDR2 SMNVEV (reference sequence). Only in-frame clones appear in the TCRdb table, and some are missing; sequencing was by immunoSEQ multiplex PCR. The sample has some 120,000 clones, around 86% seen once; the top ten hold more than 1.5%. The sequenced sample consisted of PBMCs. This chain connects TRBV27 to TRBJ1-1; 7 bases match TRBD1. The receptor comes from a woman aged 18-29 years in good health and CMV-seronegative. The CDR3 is CASSRPAGGTEAFF. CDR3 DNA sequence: TGTGCCAGCAGCCGACCCGCAGGGGGTACTGAAGCTTTCTTT.